These 5 T cell receptor beta chains originate from one sample sequenced in a study of cytomegalovirus exposure and HLA in healthy donors. This PCR relied on a set of 60 Vbeta primers and 13 Jbeta primers. Repertoires were generated with immunoSEQ multiplex PCR, while TCRdb's copy carries only in-frame clones and drops some. The profile shows some 130,000 clones, 80% of them singletons. Sequencing was done on a sample of PBMCs. All receptors come from a man between 25 and 39 years old in good health and CMV-seronegative.

The chain links TRBV9 to TRBJ1-1, with 11 bases lining up with TRBD1. The CDR3 runs to 12 residues. The V segment lost 7 bases and the J segment 4 bases; nucleotides outside the gene matches: 0. The germline gives CDR1 SGDLS, CDR2 YYNGEE. The chain's CDR3 is CASGTGGTEAFF. The CDR3 nucleotides read TGTGCCAGCGGGACAGGGGGCACTGAAGCTTTCTTT.

A word on this clone: The junction differs from germline at one of its ends, possibly a read error. This rearrangement joins TRBV28 to TRBJ1-5; D ambiguous. Germline loops: CDR1 MDHEN, CDR2 SYDVKM. The CDR3 is 16 residues long. The CDR3 nucleotides read TGTGCCAGCAAAAGGAGGCCCGGTCCTAGCAATCAGCCCCAGAATTTT. Residues: CASKRRPGPSNQPQNF.

V and J are TRBV29-1 and TRBJ2-3; TRBD2 agrees at 8 bases. Trimming took 0 bases from V and 2 from J; bases not matched to a gene: 25. The CDR3 totals 22 residues. Germline loops: CDR1 SQVTM, CDR2 ANQGSEA. Here the CDR3 DNA reads TGCAGCGTTGAAGATCGGTTCCTACCGGGAGGGCCCGCTTCGCAGTTCACAGATACGCAGTATTTT. It is translated as CSVEDRFLPGGPASQFTDTQYF.

The gene calls are TRBV11-3 and TRBJ2-7; 10 positions agree with TRBD2. V lost 5 bases, J lost 5 bases, and 9 bases stayed unmatched. The CDR3 is made up of 15 amino acids. From germline, CDR1 is SGHNT and CDR2 YENEEA. CDR3 DNA sequence: TGTGCCAGCAGCCGAGGGACTAGCGAAGTCCACGAGCAGTACTTC. This codes for CASSRGTSEVHEQYF.

This rearrangement joins TRBV6-9 to TRBJ1-4; TRBD1 matches at 7 bases. The V and J ends lost 10 bases and 8 bases, in that order; junction bases with no gene match: 1. The length of the CDR3 is 10 residues. The V gene's germline CDR1 is MNHGY and CDR2 SVAAGI. Written as DNA, the CDR3 is TGTGCCATGACAGGGGAAAAACTGTTTTTT. Amino acid sequence: CAMTGEKLFF.